The 3 T cell receptor beta chains reported below all come from one sample, sequenced in a study of graft-versus-host responses after intestinal transplantation. The table came from immunoSEQ multiplex PCR; TCRdb's copy has only in-frame clones and leaves some out. The table lists about 100,000 clones, 80% to 95% of them singletons, with roughly 15% in the top ten. The specimen comprised PBMCs, sampled approximately 470 days after intestinal transplant. Receptor source: a human patient who received an intestinal transplant, so some T cells may come from the graft donor.

This clone appeared a single time. The chain employs TRBV6-5 and TRBJ2-5, with 8 bases fitting TRBD2. This CDR3 region has 15 residues. Trimming cost V 5 bases and J 5 bases; bases outside gene matches: 10. Germline lookup yields CDR1 MNHEY and CDR2 SVGAGI. Here the CDR3 reads CASSHRGGLGETQYF. CDR3 bases: TGTGCCAGCAGTCACCGGGGGGGCCTTGGGGAGACCCAGTACTTC.

For the CDR3, the DNA is TGTGCCAGCAGCTTGGGGGACCTAAACACTGAAGCTTTCTTT. It encodes CASSLGDLNTEAFF. V and J are TRBV5-4 and TRBJ1-1, with D tentatively TRBD1 (5 bases). There are 14 residues in the CDR3. Between the trimmed V and J ends, which lost 0 bases and 2 bases, there was a span of 8 bases. Germline-derived CDR1 and CDR2 are SGHNT and YYREEE (reference sequence).

The V gene is TRBV2, the J gene TRBJ2-7, with D tentatively TRBD2 (5 bases). The CDR3 consists of 15 residues. V dropped 2 bases and J dropped 4 bases, with 15 bases sitting between them. Per the germline V gene, CDR1 is SNHLY and CDR2 is FYNNEI. The CDR3 sequence is CASSELRGMGYEQYF. The CDR3 nucleotides read TGTGCCAGCAGTGAACTCCGGGGAATGGGTTACGAGCAGTACTTC.